The 14 T cell receptor beta chains below all came from one sample that was sequenced in a study of siplizumab effects on memory and regulatory T cells. Clones were sequenced by immunoSEQ multiplex PCR, and TCRdb holds only the in-frame ones, with some missing. This sample carries approximately 100,000 clones, 92% of them seen once, and the ten largest clones take around 12%. Sample: non-Treg CD4+ T cells sorted from blood. The source of these receptors is a human donor in good health.

This sequence joins TRBV6-1 and TRBJ1-5; a weak D match, TRBD1 (6 bases). Germline assignment: CDR1 MNHNS and CDR2 SASEGT. Trimming cost V 6 bases and J 6 bases, with 15 bases left between them. The CDR3 spans 14 residues. The CDR3 is CASRGRGQTQPQHF. CDR3 bases: TGTGCCAGCAGGGGCAGGGGCCAAACTCAGCCCCAGCATTTT.

The chain recombines TRBV28 with TRBJ1-2, with D unresolved. The germline V gene encodes CDR1 MDHEN and CDR2 SYDVKM. The V and J ends lost 3 bases and 2 bases respectively, with 10 bases between them. The CDR3 spans 14 residues. The CDR3 bases are TGTGCCAGCAGTTTGGGTCACACGAACTATGGCTACACCTTC. It encodes CASSLGHTNYGYTF.

V and J are TRBV6-1 and TRBJ2-7; D not certain. Between the trimmed V and J ends, which lost 5 bases and 5 bases, there was a span of 10 bases. CDR3 length: 12 residues. Germline CDR1 is MNHNS and CDR2 is SASEGT. CDR3 in amino acids: CASSPRLDEQYF. The CDR3 DNA sequence: TGTGCCAGCAGTCCTCGTCTGGACGAGCAGTACTTC.

This clone was counted once. V gene TRBV5-1 combines with J gene TRBJ2-3; D gene uncertain. V was cut by 3 bases and J by 0 bases, with 8 bases left in between. This CDR3 is built from 14 residues. Germline V gives CDR1 SGHRS, CDR2 YFSETQ. The CDR3 spells CASSSSGSTDTQYF. Here the CDR3 DNA reads TGCGCCAGCAGCTCTTCCGGGAGCACAGATACGCAGTATTTT.

This clone was seen only once. The J gene is TRBJ2-2, the V gene TRBV12-5; D call uncertain. V gave up 4 bases and J gave up 8 bases, with 11 bases separating them. This CDR3 region has 13 residues. Germline V CDR1 and CDR2: LGHNT, FRNRAP. The CDR3 DNA is TGTGCTAGTGGTTCCAATGGACGGGGGGAGCTGTTTTTT. The encoded protein is CASGSNGRGELFF.

At least ten counts were recorded for this clone. The V call is TRBV5-6, the J call TRBJ2-2; the D is unclear. V lost 2 bases, J lost 2 bases, and 13 bases lay in between. There are 16 residues in the CDR3. Germline CDR1 reads SGHDT; CDR2 reads YYEEEE. The CDR3 DNA sequence: TGTGCCAGCAGCTTTCTGTTGGGGATAAACACCGGGGAGCTGTTTTTT. This sequence encodes CASSFLLGINTGELFF.

V usage is TRBV14 and J usage is TRBJ1-2; no clear D. The CDR3 contains 14 residues. V gave up 0 bases and J gave up 4 bases, with 9 bases separating them. Germline assignment: CDR1 SGHDN and CDR2 FVKESK. This CDR3 reads CASSQDLEPYGYTF. The CDR3 bases are TGTGCCAGCAGCCAAGATCTCGAGCCCTATGGCTACACCTTC.

Points on this clone: At one end, the junction sequence differs from germline, possibly due to a read error. The chain employs TRBV7-7 and TRBJ2-2; D is undetermined. This CDR3 is built from 13 residues. Germline CDR1 reads SSHAT; CDR2 reads FNYEAQ (reference sequence). The CDR3 region is CASSFTLGGELFF. CDR3 nucleotides: TGTGCTAGCAGCTTTACCTTGGGCGGGGAGCTGTTTTTT.

This chain uses TRBV7-9 with TRBJ2-1; 7 positions agree with TRBD1. From germline, CDR1 is SEHNR and CDR2 FQNEAQ (reference sequence). V was clipped by 0 bases and J by 7 bases; unmatched bases: 3. The CDR3 consists of 14 residues. The CDR3 sequence is CASSLAQGVNEQFF. For the CDR3, the DNA is TGTGCCAGCAGCTTAGCGCAGGGGGTGAATGAGCAGTTCTTC.

V and J are TRBV4-3 and TRBJ2-7; D unresolved. Trimming cost V 0 bases and J 1 base, with 7 bases left between them. This CDR3 contains 14 residues. CDR1 and CDR2 (germline): LGHNA, YSLEER. The CDR3 DNA reads TGCGCCAGCAGCCAAGATCAGACTTCCTACGAGCAGTACTTC. Translation gives CASSQDQTSYEQYF.

The chain uses TRBV27 and TRBJ2-4, with D perhaps matching TRBD1 or TRBD2 (5 bases each). The CDR3 has 14 residues. Germline values: CDR1 MNHEY, CDR2 SMNVEV (reference sequence). Trimming took 4 bases from V and 10 from J, leaving 17 bases between them. The CDR3: CASSSGAIHAIQYF. The CDR3 DNA reads as TGTGCCAGCAGTTCCGGGGCCATACATGCGATTCAGTACTTC.

This chain joins TRBV5-1 and TRBJ2-7; D might be TRBD1 (6 bases). The CDR3 is made up of 11 amino acids. With 4 bases removed from V and 9 bases from J, the gap between germline ends came to 11 bases. Per germline, CDR1 SGHRS and CDR2 YFSETQ. This CDR3 reads CASSGDKLQYF. Here the CDR3 DNA reads TGCGCCAGCAGCGGGGACAAGCTGCAGTACTTC.

The CDR3 DNA follows: TGTGCCAGCAGCGGGGCCCCTGGGGGGAATGGCTACACCTTC. Translating gives CASSGAPGGNGYTF. This chain uses TRBV25-1 with TRBJ1-2, with D perhaps TRBD1 (5 bases). CDR1 and CDR2 (germline): MGHDK, SYGVNS. V gave up 6 bases and J gave up 6 bases, with 17 bases separating them. The CDR3 covers 14 residues.

The CDR3, as DNA: TGTGCCAGTAGTACCCTGGACAGCCCCAATCAGCCCCAGCATTTT. The encoded protein is CASSTLDSPNQPQHF. The genes are TRBV19 and TRBJ1-5; a possible D gene is TRBD1 (6 bases). V was pared by 4 bases and J by 3 bases, with 13 bases between. CDR1 is LNHDA, CDR2 SQIVND, per germline (reference sequence). CDR3 length: 15 residues.